This entry lists 7 T cell receptor beta chains sequenced from one sample in a study of beta chain features in type 1 diabetes. Sequenced material consisted of expressed TCRB transcripts (all of the isolated RNA was reverse transcribed). Sequencing was performed with immunoSEQ multiplex PCR; in TCRdb, only in-frame clones are kept and a portion is missing. This sample carries about 360,000 clones, 10% to 15% of them seen once, and the ten largest clones take more than 0.015%. Sequenced: naive CD4+ T cells from blood. The receptors were sampled from a man between 18 and 35 years old in good health.

The J gene is TRBJ2-3, the V gene TRBV28; TRBD1 matches 7 bases. J lost 2 bases, V lost 6 bases, and 11 bases had no gene match. Germline-derived CDR1 and CDR2 are MDHEN and SYDVKM. The CDR3 has 16 residues. The CDR3 sequence is CASSIVGTENTDTQYF. Here the CDR3 DNA reads TGTGCCAGCAGCATCGTCGGGACAGAAAACACAGATACGCAGTATTTT.

This clone was recorded a few times. The rearrangement joins TRBV19 to TRBJ2-1; 9 nucleotides line up with TRBD1. There are 17 residues in the CDR3. Per the germline V gene, CDR1 is LNHDA and CDR2 is SQIVND (reference sequence). The trim removed 4 bases at V and 7 bases at J, leaving 14 bases unmatched. The CDR3 coding sequence is TGTGCCAGTAGTAGGAACACCGGGACAGGGACGGATAATGAGCAGTTCTTC. It encodes CASSRNTGTGTDNEQFF.

A few counts support this clone. V usage is TRBV9 and J usage is TRBJ2-5, with TRBD2 matching 13 bases. The CDR3 totals 16 residues. Germline V gene lookup returns CDR1 SGDLS and CDR2 YYNGEE. After removal of 3 bases from V and 6 bases from J, the junction contained 8 bases not matched to a gene. The CDR3 DNA sequence: TGTGCCAGCAGCGCTGGGACTAGCGGGGAGGGCAAGACCCAGTACTTC. This codes for CASSAGTSGEGKTQYF.

The V call is TRBV7-7, the J call TRBJ2-2, with D perhaps TRBD2 (6 bases). The CDR3 spans 16 residues. V was pared by 7 bases and J by 4 bases, with 19 bases between. CDR1 is SSHAT, CDR2 FNYEAQ, per germline (reference sequence). The CDR3 DNA follows: TGTGCCAGCACCCCCGCGGGCGGGGCAGGCACCGGGGAGCTGTTTTTT. Translation gives CASTPAGGAGTGELFF.

This clone turned up a few times. The gene calls are TRBV15 and TRBJ2-7, with 8 bases identical to TRBD2. Germline V CDR1 and CDR2: LNHNV, YYDKDF (reference sequence). J gave up 2 bases and V 1 base, and 10 bases lay outside the gene matches. The CDR3 extends over 17 amino acids. The CDR3 reads CATSRGGSGREAYEQYF. DNA for the CDR3: TGTGCCACCAGCAGAGGGGGGAGCGGGAGAGAAGCCTACGAGCAGTACTTC. Combining the CDR3 with reference TRBV15 and TRBJ2-7 gives the whole variable domain DAMVIQNPRYQVTQFGKPVTLSCSQTLNHNVMYWYQQKSSQAPKLLFHYYDKDFNNEADTPDNFQSRRPNTSFCFLDIRSPGLGDTAMYLCATSRGGSGREAYEQYFGPGTRLTVT.

The chain links TRBV28 to TRBJ2-5; tentative D call: TRBD2 (5 bases). This CDR3 region has 12 residues. Trimming left V 7 bases short and J 6 bases short, with 12 bases between. CDR1 is MDHEN and CDR2 is SYDVKM in the germline V gene. The CDR3 spells CASTGILKTQYF. The CDR3 DNA reads as TGTGCCAGCACGGGAATTTTAAAGACCCAGTACTTC.

There are a few counts of this clone. The gene calls are TRBV15 and TRBJ1-5, with 7 bases matching TRBD1. CDR3 size: 17 residues. V dropped 10 bases and J dropped 6; count of bases not matched to a gene: 21. Per the germline V gene, CDR1 is LNHNV and CDR2 is YYDKDF (reference sequence). The CDR3: CAIERGVPGRTGQPQHF. CDR3 nucleotides: TGTGCCATCGAACGTGGAGTCCCGGGACGGACAGGTCAGCCCCAGCATTTT. Complete variable domain (other parts from reference TRBV15 and TRBJ1-5): DAMVIQNPRYQVTQFGKPVTLSCSQTLNHNVMYWYQQKSSQAPKLLFHYYDKDFNNEADTPDNFQSRRPNTSFCFLDIRSPGLGDTAMYLCAIERGVPGRTGQPQHFGDGTRLSIL.